The rows below give T cell receptor beta chains drawn from one sample of a study of blood T cell repertoires in COVID-19. Clones were sequenced by immunoSEQ multiplex PCR, and TCRdb holds only the in-frame ones, with some missing. The data show 100,000 to 150,000 clones, roughly 87% seen once. The sequenced material came from peripheral blood. The receptors derive from an elderly man with active or convalescent COVID-19. Both conserved end residues are part of each CDR3. D genes are given only for firm matches. Clone sizes are given selectively: once, few, many, or a class where the clone is expanded.

>TRBJ1-1|NA|TRBV5-1|TRBD1|15
CASSHRQGASTEAFF
TGCGCCAGCAGCCATAGACAGGGGGCGAGCACTGAAGCTTTCTTT
>TRBJ2-3|NA|TRBV27|TRBD2|17
CASSTSLAGVQGGTQYF
TGTGCCAGCAGTACCTCACTAGCGGGGGTTCAGGGAGGTACGCAGTATTTT
>TRBJ2-3|NA|TRBV9|TRBD1|16
CASSTAGQGLTDTQYF
TGTGCCAGCAGCACAGCGGGACAGGGGTTGACAGATACGCAGTATTTT
>TRBJ2-7|NA|TRBV19|NA|13
CASSQTGQEGQYF
TGTGCCAGTAGTCAGACAGGGCAGGAGGGGCAGTACTTC
>TRBJ2-3|NA|TRBV11-2|TRBD2|12
CASSPGGSTQYF
TGTGCCAGCAGCCCGGGGGGGAGTACGCAGTATTTT
>TRBJ2-7|NA|TRBV3-1/TRBV3-2|NA|14
CASSQVVSSYEQYF
TGTGCCAGCAGCCAAGTTGTCAGTTCCTACGAGCAGTACTTC
>TRBJ2-7|NA|TRBV5-6|NA|15
CASSLAGQSFHEQYF
TGTGCCAGCAGCTTAGCAGGACAAAGTTTCCACGAGCAGTACTTC
>TRBJ2-3|NA|TRBV5-1|TRBD2|16
CASSPSGGRSTDTQYF
TGCGCCAGCAGCCCCAGCGGGGGGCGCAGCACAGATACGCAGTATTTT
>TRBJ1-2|NA|TRBV4-1|NA|14
CASSQDADFIGYTF
TGCGCCAGCAGCCAAGATGCGGATTTTATCGGCTACACCTTC
>TRBJ1-2|NA|TRBV6-6|NA|14
CASSHSGTPYGYTF
TGTGCCAGCAGTCATTCCGGGACTCCCTATGGCTACACCTTC
>TRBJ2-1|few|TRBV5-6|NA|14
CASSLPTSYNEQFF
TGTGCCAGCAGCTTGCCTACCTCCTACAATGAGCAGTTCTTC
>TRBJ1-2|NA|TRBV7-2|NA|14
CASSSWPVAYGYTF
TGTGCCAGCAGCTCGTGGCCAGTTGCATATGGCTACACCTTC
>TRBJ1-2|NA|TRBV19|NA|13
CASSYREITGYTF
TGTGCCAGTAGCTACAGGGAAATAACCGGCTACACCTTC
>TRBJ1-1|NA|TRBV27|NA|16
CASRAGTTLGNTEAFF
TGTGCCAGCAGAGCCGGGACAACCTTGGGGAACACTGAAGCTTTCTTT
>TRBJ2-2|NA|TRBV28|NA|16
CASSGAGAPNTGELFF
TGTGCCAGCAGTGGGGCAGGGGCCCCGAACACCGGGGAGCTGTTTTTT
>TRBJ2-5|once|TRBV10-3|TRBD2|14
CAISELAGGETQYF
TGTGCCATCAGCGAACTAGCGGGGGGGGAGACCCAGTACTTC
>TRBJ2-3|NA|TRBV4-3|NA|17
CASSQALQGGNTDTQYF
TGCGCCAGCAGCCAAGCCCTACAGGGTGGAAACACAGATACGCAGTATTTT
>TRBJ1-4|NA|TRBV4-1|TRBD1|14
CASSRGQVNEKLFF
TGCGCCAGCAGCCGCGGACAGGTTAATGAAAAACTGTTTTTT
>TRBJ1-6|NA|TRBV4-1|TRBD1|18
CASSSRDRLMNYNSPLHF
TGCGCCAGCAGCTCCCGGGACAGGCTGATGAACTATAATTCACCCCTCCACTTT
>TRBJ2-5|NA|TRBV29-1|TRBD1|15
CSVGGTGGFGETQYF
TGCAGCGTTGGGGGGACAGGGGGCTTCGGCGAGACCCAGTACTTC
>TRBJ1-1|NA|TRBV18|TRBD1|14
CASSPADRRTEAFF
TGTGCCAGCTCACCCGCGGACAGGCGCACTGAAGCTTTCTTT
>TRBJ2-7|NA|TRBV11-2|NA|14
CASSFFAVYYEQYF
TGTGCCAGCAGCTTTTTTGCGGTCTACTACGAGCAGTACTTC
>TRBJ1-1|NA|TRBV4-2|NA|15
CASSLSPLANTEAFF
TGTGCCAGCAGCCTTTCTCCTCTGGCGAACACTGAAGCTTTCTTT
>TRBJ1-6|NA|TRBV7-8|NA|18
CASSSRRSLLSYNSPLHF
TGTGCCAGCAGCTCAAGACGGAGCCTTCTCTCCTATAATTCACCCCTCCACTTT
>TRBJ1-2|NA|TRBV3-1/TRBV3-2|TRBD1|15
CASSQGGGTVYGYTF
TGTGCCAGCAGCCAAGGTGGGGGGACAGTCTATGGCTACACCTTC
>TRBJ2-1|NA|TRBV7-8|NA|13
CASSLGEYNEQFF
TGTGCCAGCAGCTTAGGAGAATACAATGAGCAGTTCTTC
>TRBJ2-7|NA|TRBV3-1/TRBV3-2|NA|13
CASSPGHHYEQYF
TGTGCCAGCAGCCCGGGACACCACTACGAGCAGTACTTC
>TRBJ2-2|NA|TRBV5-1|NA|15
CASSTTTGNTGELFF
TGCGCCAGCAGCACGACAACGGGAAACACCGGGGAGCTGTTTTTT
>TRBJ1-6|NA|TRBV30|TRBD1|13
CAGQGDGFSPLHF
TGTGCCGGACAGGGGGACGGTTTTTCACCCCTCCACTTT
>TRBJ2-1|NA|TRBV27|NA|16
CASSSPSDSSYNEQFF
TGTGCCAGCAGTTCCCCTAGCGATAGCTCCTACAATGAGCAGTTCTTC
>TRBJ1-2|NA|TRBV7-9|NA|12
CASSLGPVGYTF
TGTGCCAGCAGCTTAGGGCCTGTCGGCTACACCTTC
>TRBJ1-1|NA|TRBV19|TRBD1|14
CASSNGQGGTEAFF
TGTGCCAGTAGTAATGGACAGGGCGGCACTGAAGCTTTCTTT
>TRBJ2-2|few|TRBV5-1|NA|17
CASSSSLAGSNTGELFF
TGCGCCAGCAGCTCAAGCCTCGCGGGTTCGAACACCGGGGAGCTGTTTTTT
>TRBJ1-6|NA|TRBV4-2|NA|17
CASSQEQGVSYNSPLHF
TGTGCCAGCAGCCAGGAACAGGGAGTCTCCTATAATTCACCCCTCCACTTT
>TRBJ1-5|once|TRBV7-9|NA|14
CASSLDGSNQPQHF
TGTGCCAGCAGCTTAGACGGGAGCAATCAGCCCCAGCATTTT
>TRBJ2-3|NA|TRBV19|TRBD1|16
CASSRGQVRGTDTQYF
TGTGCCAGTAGTAGGGGACAGGTCAGAGGCACAGATACGCAGTATTTT
>TRBJ2-1|NA|TRBV6-5|TRBD2|13
CAIGEGVFSEQFF
TGTGCCATAGGGGAGGGTGTTTTTAGTGAGCAGTTCTTC
>TRBJ1-5|NA|TRBV3-1/TRBV3-2|TRBD1|15
CASSQGTGINQPQHF
TGTGCCAGCAGCCAGGGGACAGGGATCAATCAGCCCCAGCATTTT
>TRBJ2-1|few|TRBV7-2|TRBD1|16
CASSLAVGQGYNEQFF
TGTGCCAGCAGCTTAGCGGTAGGACAGGGTTACAATGAGCAGTTCTTC
>TRBJ2-1|NA|TRBV29-1|NA|13
CSVEGQGRDEQFF
TGCAGCGTTGAAGGGCAGGGGCGCGATGAGCAGTTCTTC
>TRBJ2-3|NA|TRBV29-1|TRBD2|15
CSVEILAESTDTQYF
TGCAGCGTTGAGATACTAGCGGAAAGCACAGATACGCAGTATTTT
>TRBJ2-7|few|TRBV10-3|TRBD1|15
CAISEEWTGSYEQYF
TGTGCCATCAGTGAGGAGTGGACAGGCAGCTACGAGCAGTACTTC